The sequence of this T cell receptor (beta chain) was determined in a study of Graves' ophthalmopathy and Graves' hyperthyroidism (dated by TCRdb to 2016 to 2019). About the investigation overall: Hyperthyroidism was defined as stable when no progression to ophthalmopathy occurred within 18 months of follow-up. An independent validation cohort was composed of some 18 hyperthyroidism patients and 17 patients who later progressed from hyperthyroidism to ophthalmopathy. T-cell repertoires of thyroid tissue and blood were compared in 5 or 6 hyperthyroidism patients. To tell Graves' ophthalmopathy apart from Graves' hyperthyroidism, and to predict which patients would progress to ophthalmopathy, the study relied on TCR beta repertoire signatures. In total, some 130 blood samples were TCR-sequenced: fewer than 50 ophthalmopathy, 80 or so hyperthyroidism and about 17 hyperthyroidism-to-ophthalmopathy patients. Once sampling was done, hyperthyroidism patients were given methimazole at a starting dose of 30 mg daily, while ophthalmopathy patients were given high-dose intravenous methylprednisolone. To explore V-J signatures that separate ophthalmopathy from hyperthyroidism, a discovery set of 100 patients was enrolled, consisting of 40 to 45 with ophthalmopathy and some 56 with stable hyperthyroidism. General study outcomes and caveats: In validation, the model predicted ophthalmopathy progression with nearly 71% sensitivity and around 72% specificity; some 13 predicted patients were CT-confirmed with GO in a median of approximately 6.2 months. In cross-validation, the 13-signature model distinguished ophthalmopathy from stable hyperthyroidism with more than 85% sensitivity and 81.08% specificity, while in the test set the corresponding values were about 80% and 75%. Most expanded thyroid clonotypes with frequency above 0.001 were also detected in blood, suggesting blood repertoires may reflect the thyroid immune response. Sample size was not statistically predetermined, and group allocation was not concealed from the investigators.

In regard to this clonotype: This clone's antigen is unknown. No much larger clone is present one base from it, and per-base qualities are unavailable.

Patients with hyperthyroidism were aged 18 to 65 years, had been newly diagnosed, and had a disease duration of less than 2 months. Patients were excluded if they had other autoimmune diseases, uncontrolled infections, pregnancy or lactation. Clinical symptoms, serum thyroxine, TRAb, thyroid ultrasound and orbital computed tomography were used for diagnosis. Total RNA was extracted using Trizol reagent, and RNA quality was checked on an Agilent 2100 Bioanalyzer. Including cysteine and phenylalanine, the CDR3 has 14 amino acids. Only CDR3 DNA is held: 42 bases, read in frame from base 1. V drops 0 bases and J drops 1 base, leaving 6 bases in between. According to the germline V gene, CDR1 reads MNHEY and CDR2 reads SVGAGI. TCR beta CDR3 regions were amplified from RNA transcripts for repertoire sequencing. The first round was an RT-PCR using HTBI primers with the Qiagen OneStep RT-PCR kit, and this first round was followed by a second-round multiplex PCR, then size selection and purification. Sequencing of the libraries was carried out on an Illumina HiSeq2000 in paired-end mode with 100 bp reads. The published analysis was carried out like this. SOAPnuke was used to process the reads, throwing out any read that had adapters, had uncalled bases, had a mean Phred below 15, or lacked an exact constant-primer or identifier match. COPE v1.2.5 was used to merge high-quality paired reads. Clonotypes were defined as unique nucleotide sequences and were aligned to IMGT TRB V, D and J references using MiTCR v1.1. The analysis was limited to V-J combinations with a frequency above 0.0001, which together covered approximately 99% of repertoires. A TCR clonal expansion and chaos score per V-J combination was defined as the ratio of F50 clonal expansion to chaos observed in the TCRdist matrix. Features were reduced by Welch's t-statistics and random forest to roughly 14 V-J combinations, which fed a naive Bayes classifier. Thyroid-blood repertoire similarity was quantified with the Morisita-Horn index. TCRdb trimmed public reads at Q25 via fastp, called clones via MiXCR and kept in-frame beta chains. Each entry is one CDR3 protein sequence, shown with its most common DNA and genes. TCRdb, rather than the study authors, made the V and J calls. The sample records over a million distinct CDR3 sequences, about two fifths of which are singletons. The top ten clones comprise around 10% of the sample.

The sample consisted of peripheral blood or thyroid tissue (not recorded which). The receptor's source is an adult man with Graves' hyperthyroidism. The V gene is TRBV6-5 and the J gene is TRBJ1-1; no D gene can be assigned with confidence. The DNA sequence reads TGTGCCAGCAGTTACTCCAGCACGAACACTGAAGCTTTCTTT. This encodes CASSYSSTNTEAFF.